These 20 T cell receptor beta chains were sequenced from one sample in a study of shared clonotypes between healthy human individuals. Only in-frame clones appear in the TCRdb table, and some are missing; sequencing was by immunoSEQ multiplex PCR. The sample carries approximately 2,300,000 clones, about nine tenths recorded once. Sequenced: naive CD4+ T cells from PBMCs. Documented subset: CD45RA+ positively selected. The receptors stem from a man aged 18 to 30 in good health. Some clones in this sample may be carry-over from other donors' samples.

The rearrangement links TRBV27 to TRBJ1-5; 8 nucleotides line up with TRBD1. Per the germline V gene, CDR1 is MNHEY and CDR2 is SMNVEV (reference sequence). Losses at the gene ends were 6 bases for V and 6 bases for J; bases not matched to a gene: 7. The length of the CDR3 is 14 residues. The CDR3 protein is CASRDRGFGQPQHF. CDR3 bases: TGTGCCAGCAGAGACAGGGGATTCGGTCAGCCCCAGCATTTT.

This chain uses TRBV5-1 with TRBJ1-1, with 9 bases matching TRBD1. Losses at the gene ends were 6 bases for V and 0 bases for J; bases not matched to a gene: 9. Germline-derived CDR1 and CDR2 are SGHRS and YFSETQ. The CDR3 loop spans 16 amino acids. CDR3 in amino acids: CASTWDRVEMNTEAFF. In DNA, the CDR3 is TGCGCCAGCACCTGGGACAGGGTCGAGATGAACACTGAAGCTTTCTTT.

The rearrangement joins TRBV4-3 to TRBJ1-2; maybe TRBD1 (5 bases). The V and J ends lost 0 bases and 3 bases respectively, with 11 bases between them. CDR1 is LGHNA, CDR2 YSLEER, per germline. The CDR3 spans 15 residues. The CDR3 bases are TGCGCCAGCAGCCAAGATCCGTTCAGGGACTATGGCTACACCTTC. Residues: CASSQDPFRDYGYTF.

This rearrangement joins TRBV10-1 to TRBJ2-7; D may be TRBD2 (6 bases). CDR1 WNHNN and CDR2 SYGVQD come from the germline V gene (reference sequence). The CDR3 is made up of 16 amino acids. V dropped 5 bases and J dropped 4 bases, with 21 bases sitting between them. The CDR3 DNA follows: TGCGCCAGCAGTCCCGAGGCGGAGCGGGTTGTTTACGAGCAGTACTTC. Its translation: CASSPEAERVVYEQYF.

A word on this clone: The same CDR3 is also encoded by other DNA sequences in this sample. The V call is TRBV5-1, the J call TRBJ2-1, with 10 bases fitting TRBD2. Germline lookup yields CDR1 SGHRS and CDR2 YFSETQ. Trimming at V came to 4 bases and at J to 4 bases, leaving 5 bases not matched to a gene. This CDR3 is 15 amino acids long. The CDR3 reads CASSGLAGVYNEQFF. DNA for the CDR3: TGCGCCAGCAGCGGTCTAGCGGGAGTTTACAATGAGCAGTTCTTC. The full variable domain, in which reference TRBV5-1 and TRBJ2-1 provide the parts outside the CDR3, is KAGVTQTPRYLIKTRGQQVTLSCSPISGHRSVSWYQQTPGQGLQFLFEYFSETQRNKGNFPGRFSGRQFSNSRSEMNVSTLELGDSALYLCASSGLAGVYNEQFFGPGTRLTVL.

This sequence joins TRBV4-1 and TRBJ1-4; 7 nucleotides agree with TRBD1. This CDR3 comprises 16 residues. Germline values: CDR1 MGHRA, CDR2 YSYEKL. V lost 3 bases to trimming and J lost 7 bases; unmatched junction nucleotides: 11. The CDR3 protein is CASSQTLAGTAEKLFF. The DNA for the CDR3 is TGCGCCAGCAGCCAGACGCTTGCCGGGACAGCTGAAAAACTGTTTTTT.

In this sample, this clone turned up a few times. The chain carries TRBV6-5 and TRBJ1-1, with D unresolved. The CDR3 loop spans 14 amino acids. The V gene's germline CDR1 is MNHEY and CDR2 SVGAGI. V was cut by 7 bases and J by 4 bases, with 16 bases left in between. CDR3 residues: CASTLGRVSTEAFF. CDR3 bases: TGTGCCAGCACCCTAGGGAGGGTGAGCACTGAAGCTTTCTTT.

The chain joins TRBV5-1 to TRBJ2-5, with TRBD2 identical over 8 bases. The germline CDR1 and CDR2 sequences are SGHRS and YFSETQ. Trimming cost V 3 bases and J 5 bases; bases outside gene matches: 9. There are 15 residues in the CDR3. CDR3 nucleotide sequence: TGCGCCAGCAGCTCTATCAAGCGGGAGTCGGAGACCCAGTACTTC. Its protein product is CASSSIKRESETQYF.

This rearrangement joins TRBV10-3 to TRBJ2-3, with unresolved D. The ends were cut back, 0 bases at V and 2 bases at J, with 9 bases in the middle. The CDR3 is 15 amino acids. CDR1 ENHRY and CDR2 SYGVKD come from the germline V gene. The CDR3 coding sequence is TGTGCCATCAGTGAGTCGGTGAAGATCACAGATACGCAGTATTTT. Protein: CAISESVKITDTQYF.

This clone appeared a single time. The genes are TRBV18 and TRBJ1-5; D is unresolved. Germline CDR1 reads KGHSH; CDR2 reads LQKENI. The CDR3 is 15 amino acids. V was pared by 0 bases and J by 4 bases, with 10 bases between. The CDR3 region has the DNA TGTGCCAGCTCACCACCGGGCGATTGGAATCAGCCCCAGCATTTT. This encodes CASSPPGDWNQPQHF.

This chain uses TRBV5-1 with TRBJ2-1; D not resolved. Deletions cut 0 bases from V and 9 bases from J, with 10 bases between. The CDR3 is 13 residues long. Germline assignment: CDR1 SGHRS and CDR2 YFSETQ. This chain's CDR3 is CASSLGPAAEQFF. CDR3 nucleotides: TGCGCCAGCAGCTTGGGCCCCGCGGCTGAGCAGTTCTTC.

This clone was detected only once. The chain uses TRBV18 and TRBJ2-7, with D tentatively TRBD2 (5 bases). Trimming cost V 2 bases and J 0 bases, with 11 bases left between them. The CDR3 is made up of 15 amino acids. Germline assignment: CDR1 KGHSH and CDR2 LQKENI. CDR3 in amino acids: CASSPRAAVSYEQYF. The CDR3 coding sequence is TGTGCCAGCTCACCAAGGGCAGCGGTCTCCTACGAGCAGTACTTC.

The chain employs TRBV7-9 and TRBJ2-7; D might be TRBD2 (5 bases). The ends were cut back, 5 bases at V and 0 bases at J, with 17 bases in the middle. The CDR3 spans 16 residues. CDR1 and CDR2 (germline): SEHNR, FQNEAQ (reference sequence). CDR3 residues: CASSGRGGLNSYEQYF. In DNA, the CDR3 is TGTGCCAGCAGCGGACGAGGAGGCTTAAACTCCTACGAGCAGTACTTC. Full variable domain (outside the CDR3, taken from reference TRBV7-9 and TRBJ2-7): DTGVSQNPRHKITKRGQNVTFRCDPISEHNRLYWYRQTLGQGPEFLTYFQNEAQLEKSRLLSDRFSAERPKGSFSTLEIQRTEQGDSAMYLCASSGRGGLNSYEQYFGPGTRLTVT.

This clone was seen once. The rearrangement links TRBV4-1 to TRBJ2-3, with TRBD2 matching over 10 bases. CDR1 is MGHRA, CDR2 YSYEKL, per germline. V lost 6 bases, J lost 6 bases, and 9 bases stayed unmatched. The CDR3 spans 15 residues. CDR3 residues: CASRDLAGVIDTQYF. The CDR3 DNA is TGCGCCAGCAGGGACCTAGCGGGGGTTATCGATACGCAGTATTTT.

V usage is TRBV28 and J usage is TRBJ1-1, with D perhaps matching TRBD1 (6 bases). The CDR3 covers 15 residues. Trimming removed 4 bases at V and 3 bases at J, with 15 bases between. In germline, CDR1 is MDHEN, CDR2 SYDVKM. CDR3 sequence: CASSSIQGRDTEAFF. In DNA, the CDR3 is TGTGCCAGCAGTTCCATACAGGGTCGCGACACTGAAGCTTTCTTT.

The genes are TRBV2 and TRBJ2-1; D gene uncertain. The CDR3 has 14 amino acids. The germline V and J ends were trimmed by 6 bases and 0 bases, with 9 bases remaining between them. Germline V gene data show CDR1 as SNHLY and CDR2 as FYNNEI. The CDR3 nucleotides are TGTGCCAGCAGCCCACTTTACTCCTACAATGAGCAGTTCTTC. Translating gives CASSPLYSYNEQFF.

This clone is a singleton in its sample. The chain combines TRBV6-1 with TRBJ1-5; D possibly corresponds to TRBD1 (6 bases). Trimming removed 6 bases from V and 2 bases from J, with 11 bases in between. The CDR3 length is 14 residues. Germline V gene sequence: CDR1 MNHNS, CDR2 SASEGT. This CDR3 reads CASRQGPGNQPQHF. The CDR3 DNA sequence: TGTGCCAGCAGACAGGGTCCGGGCAATCAGCCCCAGCATTTT.

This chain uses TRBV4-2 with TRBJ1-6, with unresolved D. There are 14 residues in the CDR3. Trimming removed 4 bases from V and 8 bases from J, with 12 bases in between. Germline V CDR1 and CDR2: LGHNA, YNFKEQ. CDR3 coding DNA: TGTGCCAGCAGCCTCCGGATAGAAGATTCACCCCTCCACTTT. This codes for CASSLRIEDSPLHF.

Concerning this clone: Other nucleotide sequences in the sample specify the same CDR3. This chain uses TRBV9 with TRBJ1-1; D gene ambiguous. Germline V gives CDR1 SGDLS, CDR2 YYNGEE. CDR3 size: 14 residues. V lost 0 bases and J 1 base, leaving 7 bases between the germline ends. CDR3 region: CASSVEGRNTEAFF. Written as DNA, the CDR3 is TGTGCCAGCAGCGTAGAAGGCAGGAACACTGAAGCTTTCTTT.

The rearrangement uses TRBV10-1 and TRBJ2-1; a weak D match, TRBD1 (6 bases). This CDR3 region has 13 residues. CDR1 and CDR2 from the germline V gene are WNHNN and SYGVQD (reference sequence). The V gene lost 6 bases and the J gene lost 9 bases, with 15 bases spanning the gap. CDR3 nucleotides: TGCGCCAGCAGGGTGGACAGCGTGGGTGAGCAGTTCTTC. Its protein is CASRVDSVGEQFF.